These 24 T cell receptor beta chains came from one sample sequenced in a study of patients and donors after allogeneic stem cell transplantation. TCRdb re-derived calls from the RT-PCR reads in MiXCR, one entry per CDR3 protein. The sample holds about 960,000 distinct CDR3 sequences; roughly 18% are singletons and the top ten take around 6%. Sequenced material: blood, either unsorted or a sorted T cell fraction (not recorded which). These receptors originate from a human donor who was either an allogeneic HSCT recipient or a stem cell or donor lymphocyte infusion donor (not recorded which). It is not recorded whose cells these are; they may come from a transplant donor.

The V gene is TRBV12-3 or TRBV12-4, the J gene TRBJ2-2; 7 positions match TRBD2. The ends lost 8 bases at V and 3 bases at J; junction bases unmatched: 3. CDR3 length: 13 residues. The CDR3: CASGGEDTGELFF. The CDR3 coding sequence is TGTGCCAGCGGGGGGGAGGACACCGGGGAGCTGTTTTTT.

V and J are TRBV28 and TRBJ2-4; D call uncertain. Trimming took off 5 bases at V and 1 base at J, with 12 bases between the two ends. This CDR3 is 15 amino acids long. Germline V gene data show CDR1 as MDHEN and CDR2 as SYDVKM. The CDR3 sequence: CASSPSRLAKNIQYF. The CDR3 region has the DNA TGTGCCAGCAGTCCATCGAGGTTGGCCAAAAACATTCAGTACTTC.

This chain links TRBV20-1 with TRBJ1-4; TRBD1 agrees at 9 bases. CDR1 DFQATT and CDR2 SNEGSKA come from the germline V gene (reference sequence). Trimming cost V 6 bases and J 4 bases; bases outside gene matches: 3. This CDR3 region has 13 residues. The CDR3 reads CSAKGQGNEKLFF. The CDR3 region has the DNA TGCAGTGCAAAGGGACAGGGTAATGAAAAACTGTTTTTT.

This clonotype was picked up a small number of times. V is TRBV29-1 and J is TRBJ2-7, with unresolved D. The CDR3 has 13 residues. The germline CDR1 and CDR2 sequences are SQVTM and ANQGSEA. The V end was cut by 4 bases, the J end by 0 bases, with 10 bases between. The DNA for the CDR3 is TGCAGCGTTGTGCCAGGTAGCTCCTACGAGCAGTACTTC. The encoded protein is CSVVPGSSYEQYF.

This clonotype has a handful of counts. The chain links TRBV18 to TRBJ2-6, with D unclear. The CDR3 contains 15 residues. The V gene's germline CDR1 is KGHSH and CDR2 LQKENI. V was shortened by 3 bases and J by 0 bases, with 6 bases between the two germline ends. The CDR3 spells CASSPQTSGANVLTF. Here the CDR3 DNA reads TGTGCCAGCTCACCCCAAACCTCTGGGGCCAACGTCCTGACTTTC.

V is TRBV4-1 and J is TRBJ1-2; D might be TRBD1 (6 bases). The CDR3 runs 15 residues. The ends were cut back, 3 bases at V and 7 bases at J, with 18 bases in the middle. Germline V gene lookup returns CDR1 MGHRA and CDR2 YSYEKL. CDR3 DNA: TGCGCCAGCAGCCACTACCTCCGGGACACCCCTGGCTACACCTTC. Residues: CASSHYLRDTPGYTF.

The J gene is TRBJ2-5, the V gene TRBV20-1; weak D call: TRBD1 (6 bases). Per germline, CDR1 DFQATT and CDR2 SNEGSKA (reference sequence). The V end was cut by 0 bases, the J end by 1 base, with 6 bases between. The CDR3 has 13 amino acids. CDR3 residues: CSAREQGQETQYF. DNA for the CDR3: TGCAGTGCTAGAGAACAGGGCCAAGAGACCCAGTACTTC.

The chain is built from TRBV12-3 or TRBV12-4 and TRBJ1-5; TRBD1 matches 8 bases. The CDR3 contains 15 residues. V shed 1 base, J shed 7 bases, and the junction held 6 bases outside the gene matches. The CDR3 here is CASSLDRGVVQPQHF. CDR3 nucleotide sequence: TGTGCCAGCAGTTTAGACAGGGGGGTTGTACAGCCCCAGCATTTT.

The table lists this clonotype with a few counts. V and J are TRBV7-8 and TRBJ2-3, with 7 bases that match TRBD1. V shed 1 base, J shed 9 bases, and the junction held 7 bases outside the gene matches. Germline-derived CDR1 and CDR2 are SGHVS and FQNEAQ. This CDR3 has 14 residues. In nucleotides, the CDR3 is TGTGCCAGCAGCTTAGTCCAGGGGGTGGACACGCAGTATTTT. Translation: CASSLVQGVDTQYF. The full variable domain, rest sourced from reference TRBV7-8 and TRBJ2-3, is GAGVSQSPRYKVAKRGQDVALRCDPISGHVSLFWYQQALGQGPEFLTYFQNEAQLDKSGLPSDRFFAERPEGSVSTLKIQRTQQEDSAVYLCASSLVQGVDTQYFGPGTRLTVL.

The J gene is TRBJ2-1, the V gene TRBV5-1, with 12 bases aligning to TRBD1. Looked up from germline, CDR1 is SGHRS and CDR2 is YFSETQ. V lost 4 bases to trimming and J lost 6 bases; unmatched junction nucleotides: 8. The CDR3 spans 16 residues. The CDR3 loop reads CASSPAGTGGFNEQFF. CDR3 in DNA: TGCGCCAGCAGCCCCGCCGGGACAGGGGGCTTCAATGAGCAGTTCTTC.

This clonotype was seen a few times. V is TRBV10-2 and J is TRBJ1-1, with D perhaps TRBD1 (6 bases). CDR1 and CDR2 (germline): WSHSY, SAAADI. Between the trimmed V and J ends, which lost 1 base and 4 bases, there was a span of 13 bases. The CDR3 spans 15 residues. Written as DNA, the CDR3 is TGCGCCAGCAGTGAGTATTGGGGGCTCGGCACTGAAGCTTTCTTT. Amino acids: CASSEYWGLGTEAFF.

CDR3 sequence reads: CASSEPLGGRIQEQFF. The CDR3, as DNA: TGTGCCAGCAGTGAACCTTTGGGCGGGAGGATTCAGGAGCAGTTCTTC. The rearrangement uses TRBV25-1 and TRBJ2-1; TRBD2 aligns across 8 bases. The CDR3 is made up of 16 amino acids. Germline assignment: CDR1 MGHDK and CDR2 SYGVNS. With 2 bases clipped from V and 10 bases from J, the junction kept 13 bases outside the gene matches.

This clonotype turned up a few times. The chain links TRBV4-1 to TRBJ2-7, with 7 positions matching TRBD1. The CDR3 has 16 amino acids. Germline V lookup: CDR1 MGHRA, CDR2 YSYEKL. V was pared by 4 bases and J by 3 bases, with 12 bases of the junction left unmatched. CDR3 DNA sequence: TGCGCCAGCAGCCCTCGATCCGGGACAGAAGGCTACGAGCAGTACTTC. Protein sequence: CASSPRSGTEGYEQYF.

In this sample, this clonotype turned up many times. A junction end diverges from the germline sequence, so it may reflect a read error. The chain employs TRBV5-1 and TRBJ2-7, with D maybe TRBD1 (5 bases). Germline CDR1 and CDR2: SGHRS and YFSETQ. The CDR3 spans 13 residues. CDR3 protein: CASSLDSDYEQYF. The CDR3 nucleotides read TGTGCCAGCAGTTTAGACAGCGACTACGAGCAGTACTTC.

The chain uses TRBV20-1 and TRBJ1-1; the D is unclear. This CDR3 comprises 13 residues. The V end was cut by 0 bases, the J end by 5 bases, with 10 bases between. Germline V gives CDR1 DFQATT, CDR2 SNEGSKA (reference sequence). CDR3 nucleotides: TGCAGTGCTAGAGATAGGATGGGGACTGAAGCTTTCTTT. Encoded protein: CSARDRMGTEAFF.

This clonotype was observed a handful of times. The V and J genes are TRBV24-1 and TRBJ2-3; TRBD2 agrees at 10 bases. V dropped 3 bases and J dropped 3; count of bases not matched to a gene: 5. Germline CDR1 KGHDR, CDR2 SFDVKD. This CDR3 has 16 residues. The DNA for the CDR3 is TGTGCCACCAGTGATACTCTAGCGGGAGTGACAGATACGCAGTATTTT. Protein: CATSDTLAGVTDTQYF.

CDR3 in amino acids: CASSNVGQGLYF. The DNA of the CDR3 is TGCGCCAGCAGTAACGTAGGACAGGGTCTGTACTTC. The chain uses TRBV10-2 and TRBJ2-7; 8 bases are shared with TRBD1. This CDR3 contains 12 residues. V shed 5 bases and J 12 bases; nucleotides not matched to a gene: 9. Germline-derived CDR1 and CDR2 are WSHSY and SAAADI.

The chain couples TRBV11-2 to TRBJ2-2; D is unresolved. The germline V gene encodes CDR1 SGHAT and CDR2 FQNNGV. V lost 2 bases and J lost 6, with 10 bases in between. This CDR3 has 14 amino acids. In nucleotides, the CDR3 is TGTGCCAGCAGCTTACTTAGGGCCCCCGGGGAGCTGTTTTTT. It codes for CASSLLRAPGELFF.

V usage is TRBV2 and J usage is TRBJ2-1, with D possibly being TRBD1 (5 bases). Germline CDR1 is SNHLY and CDR2 is FYNNEI. The V end lost 7 bases, the J end lost 2 bases, and 9 bases lay between the germline ends. The CDR3 covers 13 residues. The CDR3 DNA sequence: TGTGCCAGCAAGGGGTCTACCTACAATGAGCAGTTCTTC. It yields the protein CASKGSTYNEQFF.

The chain recombines TRBV29-1 with TRBJ1-2, with TRBD1 matching over 7 bases. V was clipped by 6 bases and J by 6 bases; unmatched bases: 7. The CDR3 loop spans 12 amino acids. Germline values: CDR1 SQVTM, CDR2 ANQGSEA. The CDR3 DNA reads as TGCAGCGTCAGACAGGGTTCCGATGGCTACACCTTC. The encoded protein is CSVRQGSDGYTF. Supplemented by reference TRBV29-1 and TRBJ1-2, the full variable domain reads SAVISQKPSRDICQRGTSLTIQCQVDSQVTMMFWYRQQPGQSLTLIATANQGSEATYESGFVIDKFPISRPNLTFSTLTVSNMSPEDSSIYLCSVRQGSDGYTFGSGTRLTVV.

The chain joins TRBV28 to TRBJ1-2, with 10 nucleotides matching TRBD1. The CDR3 runs 16 residues. The V gene end was trimmed by 6 bases and the J gene end by 3 bases; junction bases not matched to a gene: 10. CDR1 MDHEN and CDR2 SYDVKM come from the germline V gene. This CDR3 is CASRPMTGGFDYGYTF. The DNA for the CDR3 is TGTGCCAGCAGACCCATGACAGGGGGCTTTGACTATGGCTACACCTTC.

The chain combines TRBV6-1 with TRBJ1-4; 7 nucleotides match TRBD1. J was trimmed by 3 bases and V by 5 bases; bases with no gene match: 6. The length of the CDR3 is 15 residues. Germline CDR1 reads MNHNS; CDR2 reads SASEGT. The CDR3 reads CASSQTGVPNEKLFF. CDR3 in DNA: TGTGCCAGCAGTCAAACAGGGGTACCTAATGAAAAACTGTTTTTT.

This chain joins TRBV28 and TRBJ1-3, with D unresolved. V dropped 6 bases and J dropped 3 bases, with 12 bases sitting between them. CDR3 length equals 14 residues. Germline CDR1 is MDHEN and CDR2 is SYDVKM. CDR3 coding DNA: TGTGCCAGCAGGGGCCTCGGAGTTGGAAACACCATATATTTT. The encoded protein is CASRGLGVGNTIYF. The variable domain in full, with the rest retrieved from reference TRBV28 and TRBJ1-3, is DVKVTQSSRYLVKRTGEKVFLECVQDMDHENMFWYRQDPGLGLRLIYFSYDVKMKEKGDIPEGYSVSREKKERFSLILESASTNQTSMYLCASRGLGVGNTIYFGEGSWLTVV.

This clonotype was picked up one time. The chain recombines TRBV27 with TRBJ2-1; D uncertain. This CDR3 has 13 amino acids. V was pared by 3 bases and J by 5 bases, with 8 bases between. CDR1 and CDR2 (germline): MNHEY, SMNVEV (reference sequence). The CDR3 loop is CASSFHTNNEQFF. For the CDR3, the DNA is TGTGCCAGCAGTTTTCACACTAACAATGAGCAGTTCTTC.